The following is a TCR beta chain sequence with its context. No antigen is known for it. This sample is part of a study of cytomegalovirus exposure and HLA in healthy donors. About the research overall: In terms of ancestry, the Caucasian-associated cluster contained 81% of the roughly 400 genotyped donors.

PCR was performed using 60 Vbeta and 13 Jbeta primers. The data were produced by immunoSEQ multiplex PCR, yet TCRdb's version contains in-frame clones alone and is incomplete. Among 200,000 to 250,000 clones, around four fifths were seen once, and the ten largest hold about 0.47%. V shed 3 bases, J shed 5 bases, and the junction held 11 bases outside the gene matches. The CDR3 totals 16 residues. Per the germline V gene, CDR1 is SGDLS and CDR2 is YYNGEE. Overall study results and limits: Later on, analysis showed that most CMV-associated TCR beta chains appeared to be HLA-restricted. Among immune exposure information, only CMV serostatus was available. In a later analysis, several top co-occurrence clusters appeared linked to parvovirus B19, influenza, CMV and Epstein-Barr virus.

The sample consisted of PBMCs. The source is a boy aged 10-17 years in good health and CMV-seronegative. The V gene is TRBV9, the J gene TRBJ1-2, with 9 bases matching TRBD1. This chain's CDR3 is CASSALTGGAGYGYTF. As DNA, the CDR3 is TGTGCCAGCAGCGCCCTTACAGGGGGCGCAGGGTATGGCTACACCTTC. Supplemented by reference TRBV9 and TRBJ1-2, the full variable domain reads DSGVTQTPKHLITATGQRVTLRCSPRSGDLSVYWYQQSLDQGLQFLIQYYNGEERAKGNILERFSAQQFPDLHSELNLSSLELGDSALYFCASSALTGGAGYGYTFGSGTRLTVV.